This entry features one T cell receptor (beta chain) sequence. As yet, its antigen is unknown. Trimming took off 0 bases at V and 0 bases at J, with 8 bases between the two ends. The CDR3 runs 15 residues. Germline-derived CDR1 and CDR2 are SGHTA and FQGNSA. The repertoire was sequenced with immunoSEQ multiplex PCR; TCRdb's copy has only in-frame clones and lacks some. Of about 180,000 clones listed, around 90% were seen once; the top ten hold less than 2.5%. Investigators merged groups given second doses at roughly 4 or roughly 12 weeks. These data originate in a study of T cell responses to AZD1222 COVID-19 vaccine. The study, taken as a whole, reports: Donors were mostly white British, more females; clonal diversity possibly underestimated.

This TCR was recovered from an adult who received the AZD1222 COVID-19 vaccine. Source: peripheral blood, taken 28 days after the second AZD1222 dose. The chain combines TRBV7-2 with TRBJ1-2, with a tentative D call TRBD1 (5 bases). In nucleotides, the CDR3 is TGTGCCAGCAGCTTAGCGCAGGGAGCTAACTATGGCTACACCTTC. This translates into CASSLAQGANYGYTF.